The sequence of this T cell receptor (beta chain) was determined in a study of siplizumab effects on memory and regulatory T cells. General study findings and limits: The alloreactive clones that mapped to unstimulated subsets made up only a minor fraction. Proliferating siplizumab-culture Treg suppressive function went unconfirmed. Naive T cell populations appeared to exhibit greater diversity than memory cells and appeared to be major alloresponse contributors.

Assaying covered roughly 92,000 TCR templates per sample. Measured with immunoSEQ multiplex PCR; TCRdb has only the in-frame clones, and not every one. The table includes 50,000 or so clones, roughly 84% detected once. The sample holds one count of this clone. What it binds is not known. The CDR3 spans 17 residues. The germline V gene has CDR1 SGHTS and CDR2 YDEGEE. V trimming: 4 bases; J trimming: 0 bases; junction bases outside the gene matches: 6. Sequencing was carried out using naive CD8+ T cells sorted from blood. This clonotype was obtained from a human donor in good health. The genes are TRBV5-8 and TRBJ2-3, with 12 bases that match TRBD2. CDR3 residues: CASSTGLAGVSTDTQYF. CDR3 in DNA: TGTGCCAGCAGCACGGGACTAGCGGGTGTTAGCACAGATACGCAGTATTTT.